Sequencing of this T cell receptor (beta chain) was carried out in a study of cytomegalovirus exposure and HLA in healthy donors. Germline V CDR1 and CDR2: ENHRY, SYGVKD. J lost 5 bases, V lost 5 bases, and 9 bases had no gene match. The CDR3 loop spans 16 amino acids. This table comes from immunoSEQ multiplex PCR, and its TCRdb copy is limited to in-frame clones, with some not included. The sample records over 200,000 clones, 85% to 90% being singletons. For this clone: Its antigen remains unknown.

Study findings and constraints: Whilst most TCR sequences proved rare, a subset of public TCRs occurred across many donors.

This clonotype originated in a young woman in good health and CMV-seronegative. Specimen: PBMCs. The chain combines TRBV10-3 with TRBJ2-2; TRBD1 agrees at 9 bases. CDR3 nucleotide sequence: TGTGCCATCAGTTTAAGACAGGGGGAAGGGACCGGGGAGCTGTTTTTT. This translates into CAISLRQGEGTGELFF.